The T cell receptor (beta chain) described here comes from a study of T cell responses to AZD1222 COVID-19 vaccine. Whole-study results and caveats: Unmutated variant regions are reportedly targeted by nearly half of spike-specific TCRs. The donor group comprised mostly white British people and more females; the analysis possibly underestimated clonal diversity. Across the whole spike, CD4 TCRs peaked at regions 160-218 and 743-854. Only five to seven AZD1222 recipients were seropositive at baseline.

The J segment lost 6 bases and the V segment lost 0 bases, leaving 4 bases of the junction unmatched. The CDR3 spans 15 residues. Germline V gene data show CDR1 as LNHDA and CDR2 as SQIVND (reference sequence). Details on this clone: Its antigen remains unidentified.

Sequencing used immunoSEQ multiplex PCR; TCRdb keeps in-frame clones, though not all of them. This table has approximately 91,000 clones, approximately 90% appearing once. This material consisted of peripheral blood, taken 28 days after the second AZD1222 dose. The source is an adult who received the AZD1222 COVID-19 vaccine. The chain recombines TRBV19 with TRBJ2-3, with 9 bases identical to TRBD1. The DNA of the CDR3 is TGTGCCAGTAGTATAGATCCACAGGGGGCTGATACGCAGTATTTT. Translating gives CASSIDPQGADTQYF.